This T cell receptor (beta chain) was identified in a study of beta chain features in type 1 diabetes. General observations from the study: Using cDNA template may skew counts toward highly expressing activated cells. VDJ junctions sequenced from type 1 diabetes patients showed fewer insertions and more deletions. When Type 1 diabetes patients were examined, their TCRB CDR3s proved moderately but significantly shorter in all four CD4+ subsets.

Sequenced material consisted of expressed TCRB transcripts (all of the isolated RNA was reverse transcribed). The average read count of naive, central memory and regulatory T cell samples was about 3.57 million. Sequencing was performed with immunoSEQ multiplex PCR; in TCRdb, only in-frame clones are kept and a portion is missing. The sample comprises tens of thousands of clones, about 50% of which are singletons, and roughly 0.7% rests with the top ten. Details on this clone: The antigen is unknown.

The sample taken for sequencing was central memory CD4+ T cells from blood. This receptor was taken from a man aged 30 to 39 with type 1 diabetes.

CDR3 sequence reads: CASSREGGQETQYF. In DNA form, the CDR3 reads TGCGCCAGCAGCCGGGAGGGTGGACAAGAGACCCAGTACTTC. The gene calls are TRBV5-1 and TRBJ2-5, with TRBD2 matching 8 bases. Germline loops: CDR1 SGHRS, CDR2 YFSETQ. V dropped 4 bases and J dropped 2; count of bases not matched to a gene: 4. The CDR3 is made up of 14 amino acids.